This TCR beta chain is from a study of blood T cell repertoires in COVID-19. Study information: The origin of the acute and convalescent COVID-19 samples was the United States, Italy and Spain. T cells, B-cell-depleted T cells, or PBMCs provided the cDNA or gDNA that served as material.

Per the study methods: Counts of nucleated cells, estimated from reference gene primer amplification, were obtained. This table comes from immunoSEQ multiplex PCR, and its TCRdb copy is limited to in-frame clones, with some not included. V, J and clone size reflect that table, while D and trimming were determined from the DNA. The top ten hold around 8.5% of the sample, which has approximately 150,000 clones, more than 70% seen once. This CDR3 region has 13 residues. Germline V gene data show CDR1 as SGHVS and CDR2 as FNYEAQ. V was pared by 6 bases and J by 7 bases, with 16 bases between. The sequence was collected from a woman in her sixties or seventies with acute or convalescent COVID-19. V usage is TRBV7-6 and J usage is TRBJ2-7; tentatively, D is TRBD2 (5 bases). Sequencing was carried out using peripheral blood. The CDR3 loop reads CASSIGPGKEQYF. The CDR3 nucleotides are TGTGCCAGCAGTATTGGGCCGGGGAAGGAGCAGTACTTC.